The rows below give T cell receptor beta chains drawn from one sample of a study of blood T cell repertoires in COVID-19. Sequenced by immunoSEQ multiplex PCR; TCRdb stores in-frame clones only, minus some. The sample holds 210,000 or so clones, under 90% seen once. The sample consisted of PBMCs or T cells enriched from blood (not recorded which). The receptors originated from a woman aged 45-59 years with acute COVID-19. Each CDR3 is given with its conserved first and last residue. D genes are given only for firm matches. The listing skips clone size in some rows; elsewhere it reads once, few, many or a size class.

CDR3nt	CDR3aa	j_gene	d_gene	len	abundance	v_gene
TGTGCCAGCAGCTTCACTAGCGGGGGGCAAGAGACCCAGTACTTC	CASSFTSGGQETQYF	TRBJ2-5	TRBD2	15	.	TRBV7-2
TGTGCCAGCAGTTACAATACTGGAGGTGAGCAGTTCTTC	CASSYNTGGEQFF	TRBJ2-1	.	13	.	TRBV11-3
TGTGCCAGCAGTTTGTTCCCGTCGTTCGAGACCCAGTACTTC	CASSLFPSFETQYF	TRBJ2-5	.	14	.	TRBV6-5
TGCAGTGCTAGTTCTAGCGGACTCACCGGGGAGCTGTTTTTT	CSASSSGLTGELFF	TRBJ2-2	TRBD2	14	once	TRBV20-1
TGTGCCAGCCACCGACAGGGATTGAATCCCTTGGGCCATGGCTACACCTTC	CASHRQGLNPLGHGYTF	TRBJ1-2	TRBD1	17	.	TRBV27
TGTGCCACCAGTGACCCCGGCTCTGGAAACACCATATATTTT	CATSDPGSGNTIYF	TRBJ1-3	.	14	.	TRBV24-1
TGTGCCAGCAGCTCCCTAGAGCTTCTAGGCTACACCTTC	CASSSLELLGYTF	TRBJ1-2	.	13	.	TRBV5-5
TGTGCCAGCAGTTCCCAGGGGGCAGCTAATGAAAAACTGTTTTTT	CASSSQGAANEKLFF	TRBJ1-4	TRBD1	15	.	TRBV27
TGTGCCAGCAGCTTTAGCGGGGGGGACCAAGAGACCCAGTACTTC	CASSFSGGDQETQYF	TRBJ2-5	TRBD2	15	.	TRBV11-2
TGTGCCAGCAGTAGACCCACCAGGGGCTACACCTTC	CASSRPTRGYTF	TRBJ1-2	.	12	few	TRBV28
TGTGCCAGCAGCTTGGATGTGGGAACAGGTTCACCCCTCCACTTT	CASSLDVGTGSPLHF	TRBJ1-6	.	15	few	TRBV5-4
TGTGCCAGCAGTCATTACAATGAGCAGTTCTTC	CASSHYNEQFF	TRBJ2-1	.	11	.	TRBV12-3/TRBV12-4
TGTGCCAGCAGCCCACGGACAGGTTCGCGAAATGAGCAGTTCTTC	CASSPRTGSRNEQFF	TRBJ2-1	TRBD1	15	.	TRBV9
TGCGCCAGCAGCTTATCATCCTACGAGCAGTACTTC	CASSLSSYEQYF	TRBJ2-7	.	12	once	TRBV5-1
TGTGCCAGCAAGGAAGGACTAGCGGGAGAAGAGACCCAGTACTTC	CASKEGLAGEETQYF	TRBJ2-5	TRBD2	15	.	TRBV5-5
TGTGCCAGCAGTTTGCCTACAGGGGGCGCAGGAGATACGCAGTATTTT	CASSLPTGGAGDTQYF	TRBJ2-3	TRBD1	16	.	TRBV27
TGCGCCAGCAGCCAAGAATGGGTGGGGACAGTGAACACTGAAGCTTTCTTT	CASSQEWVGTVNTEAFF	TRBJ1-1	TRBD1	17	once	TRBV4-3
TGCGCCAGCAGCTTGGGGCTCCAATCTGGAAACACCATATATTTT	CASSLGLQSGNTIYF	TRBJ1-3	.	15	.	TRBV5-1
TGTGCCAGCAGCCCAACCTCACAGGGGACCGGGGAGCTGTTTTTT	CASSPTSQGTGELFF	TRBJ2-2	TRBD1	15	.	TRBV16
TGTGCCACCAGTGATAGGGACAGGGGAGGGTCCTACGAGCAGTACTTC	CATSDRDRGGSYEQYF	TRBJ2-7	TRBD1	16	.	TRBV24-1
TGTGCCAGCAGTGATAATACAGGGGTTAATGAAAAACTGTTTTTT	CASSDNTGVNEKLFF	TRBJ1-4	TRBD1	15	.	TRBV2
TGTGCCAGCAGTCCCCAAGGACAGGGAGGCTATGGCTACACCTTC	CASSPQGQGGYGYTF	TRBJ1-2	TRBD1	15	.	TRBV27
TGCAGCGTTTCCAGGGAAGCTGGAAACACCATATATTTT	CSVSREAGNTIYF	TRBJ1-3	.	13	.	TRBV29-1
TGTGCCAGCAGTTTCAGCGGGAGTAGAAACATTCAGTACTTC	CASSFSGSRNIQYF	TRBJ2-4	TRBD2	14	few	TRBV28
TGTGCCAGCAGTGAGTGGGACATTTCCTACGAGCAGTACTTC	CASSEWDISYEQYF	TRBJ2-7	.	14	.	TRBV2
TGTGCCAGCAGCACCCCCGACAGGACCCTTAGAACACCCCTCCACTTT	CASSTPDRTLRTPLHF	TRBJ1-6	.	16	few	TRBV21-1
TGCGCCAGCAGCTTCTCCCCCTCGACAGGGGGAAAGGAAAAACTGTTTTTT	CASSFSPSTGGKEKLFF	TRBJ1-4	TRBD1	17	.	TRBV5-1
TGTGCCAGCAGTCCCCTTACAGGGGATTCACCCCTCCACTTT	CASSPLTGDSPLHF	TRBJ1-6	TRBD1	14	.	TRBV2
TGCGCCAGCAGCCCACAGGGAGGGTACACCGGGGAGCTGTTTTTT	CASSPQGGYTGELFF	TRBJ2-2	.	15	.	TRBV4-3
TGTGCCAGCAGTTTGGCGGGGCTACTCGGTACGCAGTATTTT	CASSLAGLLGTQYF	TRBJ2-3	.	14	.	TRBV28
TGTGCCAGCAGTGAAGCCATCGTAATGGGGACAGGGAATCAGCCCCAGCATTTT	CASSEAIVMGTGNQPQHF	TRBJ1-5	TRBD1	18	.	TRBV6-1